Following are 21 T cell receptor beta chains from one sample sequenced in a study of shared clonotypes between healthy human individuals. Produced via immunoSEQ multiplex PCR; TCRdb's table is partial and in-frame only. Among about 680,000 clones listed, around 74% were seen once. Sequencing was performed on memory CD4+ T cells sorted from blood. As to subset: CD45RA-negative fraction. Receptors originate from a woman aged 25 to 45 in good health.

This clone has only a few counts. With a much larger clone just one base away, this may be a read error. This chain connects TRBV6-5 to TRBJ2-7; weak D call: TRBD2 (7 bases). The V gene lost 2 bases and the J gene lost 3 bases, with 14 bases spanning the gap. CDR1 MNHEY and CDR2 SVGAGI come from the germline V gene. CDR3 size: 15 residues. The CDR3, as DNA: TGTGCCAGCAGTTACGGGGGGGCCGGGGGCTACGAGCAGTACTTC. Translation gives CASSYGGAGGYEQYF.

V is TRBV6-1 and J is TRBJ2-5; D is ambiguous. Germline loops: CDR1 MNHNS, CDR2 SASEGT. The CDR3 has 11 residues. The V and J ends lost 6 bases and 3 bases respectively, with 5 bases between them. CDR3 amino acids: CASSLKETQYF. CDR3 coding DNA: TGTGCCAGCAGCCTCAAAGAGACCCAGTACTTC.

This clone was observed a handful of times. The CDR3 region has the DNA TGTGCCAGCTCACTAGGGACTAGTCTGGCCTACGAGCAGTACTTC. Encoded protein: CASSLGTSLAYEQYF. The chain uses TRBV18 and TRBJ2-7, with 8 bases aligning to TRBD2. Germline assignment: CDR1 KGHSH and CDR2 LQKENI. The CDR3 loop spans 15 amino acids. The junction had 7 bases not matched to a gene; V was cut back by 4 bases and J by 2 bases.

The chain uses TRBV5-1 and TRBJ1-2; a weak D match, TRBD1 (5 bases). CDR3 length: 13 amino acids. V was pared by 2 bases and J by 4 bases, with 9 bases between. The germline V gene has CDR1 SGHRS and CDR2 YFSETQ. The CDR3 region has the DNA TGCGCCAGCAGCTTTATACAGGCCTATGGCTACACCTTC. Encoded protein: CASSFIQAYGYTF.

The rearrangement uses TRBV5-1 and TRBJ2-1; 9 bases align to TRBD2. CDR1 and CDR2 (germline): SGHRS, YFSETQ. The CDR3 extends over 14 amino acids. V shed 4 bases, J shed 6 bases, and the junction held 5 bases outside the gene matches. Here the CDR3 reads CASSPELAGNEQFF. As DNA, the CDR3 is TGCGCCAGCAGCCCGGAACTAGCGGGCAATGAGCAGTTCTTC.

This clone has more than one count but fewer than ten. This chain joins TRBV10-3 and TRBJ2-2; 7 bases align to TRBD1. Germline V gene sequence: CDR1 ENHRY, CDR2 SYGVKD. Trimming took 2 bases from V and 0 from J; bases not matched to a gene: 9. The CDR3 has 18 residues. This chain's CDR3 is CAISEPGDSRTNTGELFF. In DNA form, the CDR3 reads TGTGCCATCAGTGAGCCCGGGGACAGTCGAACGAACACCGGGGAGCTGTTTTTT.

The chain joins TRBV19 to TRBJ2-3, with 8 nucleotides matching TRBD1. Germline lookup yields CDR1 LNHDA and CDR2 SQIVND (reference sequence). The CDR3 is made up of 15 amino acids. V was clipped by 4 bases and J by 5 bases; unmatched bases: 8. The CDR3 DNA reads TGTGCCAGTAGTACCCAGGGGGCCACCGGAGATACGCAGTATTTT. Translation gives CASSTQGATGDTQYF.

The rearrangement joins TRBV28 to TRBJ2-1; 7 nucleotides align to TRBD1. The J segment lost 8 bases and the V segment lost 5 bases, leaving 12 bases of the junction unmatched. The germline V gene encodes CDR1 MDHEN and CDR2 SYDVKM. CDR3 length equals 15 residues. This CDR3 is CASSTPGQSRHEQFF. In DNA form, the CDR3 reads TGTGCCAGCAGTACCCCGGGACAGAGTAGGCATGAGCAGTTCTTC.

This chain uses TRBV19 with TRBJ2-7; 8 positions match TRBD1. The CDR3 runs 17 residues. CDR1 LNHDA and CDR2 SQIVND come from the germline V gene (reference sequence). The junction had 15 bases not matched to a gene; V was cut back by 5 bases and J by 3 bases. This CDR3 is CASSPRGQGASVYEQYF. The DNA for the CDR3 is TGTGCCAGTAGTCCTCGGGGGCAGGGGGCATCAGTCTACGAGCAGTACTTC.

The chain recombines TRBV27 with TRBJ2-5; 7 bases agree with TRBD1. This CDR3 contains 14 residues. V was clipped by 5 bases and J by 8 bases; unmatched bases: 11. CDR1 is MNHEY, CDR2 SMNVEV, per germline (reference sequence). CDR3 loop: CASSIKGAPATQYF. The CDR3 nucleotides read TGTGCCAGCAGTATAAAGGGGGCCCCAGCAACCCAGTACTTC.

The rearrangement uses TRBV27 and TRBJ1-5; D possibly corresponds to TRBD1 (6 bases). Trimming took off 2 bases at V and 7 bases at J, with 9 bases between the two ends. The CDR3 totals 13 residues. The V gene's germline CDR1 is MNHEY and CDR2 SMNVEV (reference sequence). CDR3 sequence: CASSLRGQQPQHF. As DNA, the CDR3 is TGTGCCAGCAGTTTACGGGGACAACAGCCCCAGCATTTT.

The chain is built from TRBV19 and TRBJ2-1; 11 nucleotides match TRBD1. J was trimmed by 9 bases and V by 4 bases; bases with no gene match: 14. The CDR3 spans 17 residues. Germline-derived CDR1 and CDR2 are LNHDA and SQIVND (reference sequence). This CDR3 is CASSTWSSGTGGCEQFF. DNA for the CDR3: TGTGCCAGTAGTACCTGGAGCTCCGGGACAGGGGGATGTGAGCAGTTCTTC.

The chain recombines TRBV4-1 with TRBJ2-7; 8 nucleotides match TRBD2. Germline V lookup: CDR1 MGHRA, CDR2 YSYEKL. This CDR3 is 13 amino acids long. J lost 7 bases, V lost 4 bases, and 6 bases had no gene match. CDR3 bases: TGCGCCAGCAGCCCCCGGGGGGGTCAGGAGCAGTACTTC. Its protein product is CASSPRGGQEQYF.

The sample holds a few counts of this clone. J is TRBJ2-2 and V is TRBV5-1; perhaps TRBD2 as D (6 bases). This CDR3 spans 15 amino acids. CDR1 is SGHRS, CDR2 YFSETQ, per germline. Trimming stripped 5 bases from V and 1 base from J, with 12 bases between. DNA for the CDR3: TGCGCCAGCAGTACGGGACTCATGAACACCGGGGAGCTGTTTTTT. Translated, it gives CASSTGLMNTGELFF.

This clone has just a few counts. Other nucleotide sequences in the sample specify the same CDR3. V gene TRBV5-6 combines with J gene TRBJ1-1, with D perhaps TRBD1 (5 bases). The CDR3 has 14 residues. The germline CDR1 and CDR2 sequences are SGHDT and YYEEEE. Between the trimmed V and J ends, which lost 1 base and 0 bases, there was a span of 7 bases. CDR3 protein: CASSLLGVNTEAFF. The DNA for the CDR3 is TGTGCCAGCAGCTTGTTGGGGGTGAACACTGAAGCTTTCTTT.

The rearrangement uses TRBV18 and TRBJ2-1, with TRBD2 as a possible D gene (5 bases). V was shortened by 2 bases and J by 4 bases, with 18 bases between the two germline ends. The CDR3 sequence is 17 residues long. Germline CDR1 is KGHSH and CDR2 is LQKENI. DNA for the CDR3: TGTGCCAGCTCACCAGGACTTACCCTCTCGGGATACAATGAGCAGTTCTTC. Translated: CASSPGLTLSGYNEQFF.

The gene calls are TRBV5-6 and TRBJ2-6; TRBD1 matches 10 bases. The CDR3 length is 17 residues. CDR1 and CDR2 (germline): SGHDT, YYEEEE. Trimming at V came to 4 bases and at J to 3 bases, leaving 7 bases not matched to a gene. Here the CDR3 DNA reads TGTGCCAGCAGCACCCGGGACAGGGGCTTTGGGGCCAACGTCCTGACTTTC. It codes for CASSTRDRGFGANVLTF.

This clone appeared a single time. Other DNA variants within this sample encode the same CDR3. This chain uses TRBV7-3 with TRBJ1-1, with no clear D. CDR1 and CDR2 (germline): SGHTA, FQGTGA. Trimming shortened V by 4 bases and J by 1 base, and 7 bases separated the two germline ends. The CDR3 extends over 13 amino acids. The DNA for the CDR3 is TGTGCCAGCAGCTCTATGGAGAACACTGAAGCTTTCTTT. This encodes CASSSMENTEAFF.

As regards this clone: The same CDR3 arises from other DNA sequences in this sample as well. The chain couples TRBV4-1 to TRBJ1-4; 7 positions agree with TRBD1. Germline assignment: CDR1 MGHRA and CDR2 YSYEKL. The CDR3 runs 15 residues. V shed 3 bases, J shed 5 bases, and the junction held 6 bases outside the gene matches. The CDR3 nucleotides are TGCGCCAGCAGCCAGGCCGGGACAGTCAATGAAAAACTGTTTTTT. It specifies CASSQAGTVNEKLFF.

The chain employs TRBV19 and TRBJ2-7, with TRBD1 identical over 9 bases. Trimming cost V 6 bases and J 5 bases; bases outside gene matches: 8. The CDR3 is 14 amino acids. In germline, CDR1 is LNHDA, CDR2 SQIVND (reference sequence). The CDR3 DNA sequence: TGTGCCAGTAGAAACCCGGGACAGGGCCACGAGCAGTACTTC. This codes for CASRNPGQGHEQYF.

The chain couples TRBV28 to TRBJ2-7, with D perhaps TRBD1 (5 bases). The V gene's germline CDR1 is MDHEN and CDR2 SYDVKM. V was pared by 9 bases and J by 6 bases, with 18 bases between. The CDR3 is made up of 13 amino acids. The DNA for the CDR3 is TGTGCCAGTTCTGGACACGGTGGCTTCGAGCAGTACTTC. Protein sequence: CASSGHGGFEQYF.